Detailed here is one T cell receptor beta chain. Its antigen is currently unknown. It was with 60 Vbeta and 13 Jbeta primers that the PCR ran. Clones were read by immunoSEQ multiplex PCR, and TCRdb kept only the in-frame ones, dropping some. Of 100,000 to 150,000 clones in the sample, roughly 80% were seen once. The record originates from a study of cytomegalovirus exposure and HLA in healthy donors. Study conclusions and caveats: Later analysis associated a missense DCLRE1C variant with TCR beta V- and J-gene trimming.

V lost 1 base to trimming and J lost 6 bases, with 7 bases between them. The CDR3 contains 13 residues. CDR1 is SGHTA and CDR2 is FQGNSA in the germline V gene. This sequence joins TRBV7-2 and TRBJ2-1; possibly TRBD1 for D (5 bases). The receptor comes from a female donor in good health and CMV-seronegative. The sequencing sample was made of PBMCs. CDR3 sequence (DNA): TGTGCCAGCAGCTTAGATGGGGCCAATGAGCAGTTCTTC. The encoded protein is CASSLDGANEQFF.